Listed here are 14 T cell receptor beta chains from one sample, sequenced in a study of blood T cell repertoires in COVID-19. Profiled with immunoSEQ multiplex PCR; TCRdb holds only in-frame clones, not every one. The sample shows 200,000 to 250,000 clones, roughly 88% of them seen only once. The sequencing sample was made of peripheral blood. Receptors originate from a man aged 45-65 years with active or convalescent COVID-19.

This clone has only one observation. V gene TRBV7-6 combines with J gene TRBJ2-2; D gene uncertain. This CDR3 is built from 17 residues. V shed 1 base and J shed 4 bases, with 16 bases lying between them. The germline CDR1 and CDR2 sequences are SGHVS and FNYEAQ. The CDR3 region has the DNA TGTGCCAGCAGCTTAGACCCGTCTGCGCGAGTCACCGGGGAGCTGTTTTTT. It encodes CASSLDPSARVTGELFF.

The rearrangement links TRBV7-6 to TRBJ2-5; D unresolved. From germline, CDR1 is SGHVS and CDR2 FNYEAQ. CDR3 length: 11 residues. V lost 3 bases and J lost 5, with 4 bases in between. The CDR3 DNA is TGTGCCAGCAGCTTCGGGGAGACCCAGTACTTC. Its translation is CASSFGETQYF.

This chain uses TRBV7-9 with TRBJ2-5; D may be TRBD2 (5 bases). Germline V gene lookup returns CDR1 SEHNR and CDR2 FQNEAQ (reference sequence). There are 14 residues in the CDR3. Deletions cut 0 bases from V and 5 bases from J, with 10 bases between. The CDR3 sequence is CASSLAASQETQYF. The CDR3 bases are TGTGCCAGCAGCTTAGCGGCTAGCCAGGAGACCCAGTACTTC.

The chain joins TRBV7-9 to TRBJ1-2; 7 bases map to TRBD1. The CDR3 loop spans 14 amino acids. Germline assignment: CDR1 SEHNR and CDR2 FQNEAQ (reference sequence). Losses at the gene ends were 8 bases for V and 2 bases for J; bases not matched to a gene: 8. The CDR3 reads CASGRQGGNYGYTF. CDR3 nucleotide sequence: TGTGCCAGCGGGAGACAGGGAGGCAACTATGGCTACACCTTC.

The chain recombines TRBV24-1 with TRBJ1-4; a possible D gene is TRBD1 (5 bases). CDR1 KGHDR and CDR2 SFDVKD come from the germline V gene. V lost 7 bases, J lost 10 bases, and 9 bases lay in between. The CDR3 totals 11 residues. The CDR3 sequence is CATSAQGKLFF. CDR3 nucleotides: TGTGCCACCAGCGCTCAGGGAAAACTGTTTTTT.

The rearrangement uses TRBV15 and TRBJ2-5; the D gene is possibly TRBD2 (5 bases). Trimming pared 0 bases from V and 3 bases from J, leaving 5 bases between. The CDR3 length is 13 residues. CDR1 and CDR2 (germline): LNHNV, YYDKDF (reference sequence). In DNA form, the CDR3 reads TGTGCCACCAGCAGAGATAGCGAAGAGACCCAGTACTTC. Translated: CATSRDSEETQYF.

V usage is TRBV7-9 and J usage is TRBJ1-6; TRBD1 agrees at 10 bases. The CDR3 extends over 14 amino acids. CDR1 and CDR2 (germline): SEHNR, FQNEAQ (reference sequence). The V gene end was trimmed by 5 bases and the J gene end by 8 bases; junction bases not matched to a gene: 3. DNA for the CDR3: TGTGCCAGCAGCCCGGGACAGGGGTATTCACCCCTCCACTTT. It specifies CASSPGQGYSPLHF.

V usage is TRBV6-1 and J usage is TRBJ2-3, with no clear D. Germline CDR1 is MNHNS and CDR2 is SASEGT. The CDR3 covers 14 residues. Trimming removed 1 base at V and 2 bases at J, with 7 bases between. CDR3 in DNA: TGTGCCAGCAGTGAAGTGGCAAACACAGATACGCAGTATTTT. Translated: CASSEVANTDTQYF.

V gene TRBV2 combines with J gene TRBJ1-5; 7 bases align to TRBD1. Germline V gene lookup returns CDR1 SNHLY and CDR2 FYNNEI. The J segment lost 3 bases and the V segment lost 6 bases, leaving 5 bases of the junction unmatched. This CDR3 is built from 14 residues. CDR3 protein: CASSRQGYNQPQHF. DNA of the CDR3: TGTGCCAGCAGCCGACAGGGTTACAATCAGCCCCAGCATTTT.

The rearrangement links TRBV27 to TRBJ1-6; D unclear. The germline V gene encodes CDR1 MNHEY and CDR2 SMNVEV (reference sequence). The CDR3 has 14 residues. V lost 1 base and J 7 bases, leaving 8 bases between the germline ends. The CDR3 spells CASSLWSRNSPLHF. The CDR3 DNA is TGTGCCAGCAGTTTATGGTCCAGAAATTCACCCCTCCACTTT.

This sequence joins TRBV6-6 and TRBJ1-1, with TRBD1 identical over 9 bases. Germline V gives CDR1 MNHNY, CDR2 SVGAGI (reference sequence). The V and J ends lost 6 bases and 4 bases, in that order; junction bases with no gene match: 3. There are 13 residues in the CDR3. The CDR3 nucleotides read TGTGCCAGCAGGACAGGGGGGAGCACTGAAGCTTTCTTT. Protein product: CASRTGGSTEAFF.

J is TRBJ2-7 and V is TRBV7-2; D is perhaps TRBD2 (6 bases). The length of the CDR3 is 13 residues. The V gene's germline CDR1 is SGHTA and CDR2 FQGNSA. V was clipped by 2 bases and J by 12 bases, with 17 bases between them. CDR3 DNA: TGTGCCAGCAGCTTAAATGGGGCGGGGTTCGGGTACTTC. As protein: CASSLNGAGFGYF.

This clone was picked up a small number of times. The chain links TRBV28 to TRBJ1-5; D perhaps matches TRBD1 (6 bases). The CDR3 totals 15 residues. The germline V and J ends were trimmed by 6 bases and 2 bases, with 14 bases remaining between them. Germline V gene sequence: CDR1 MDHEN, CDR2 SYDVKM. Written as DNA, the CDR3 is TGTGCCAGCAGCCCCGGACAGTTCGGCAATCAGCCCCAGCATTTT. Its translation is CASSPGQFGNQPQHF.

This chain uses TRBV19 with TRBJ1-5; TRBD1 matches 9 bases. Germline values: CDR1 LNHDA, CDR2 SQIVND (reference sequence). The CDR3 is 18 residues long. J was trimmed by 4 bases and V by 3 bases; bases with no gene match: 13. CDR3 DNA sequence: TGTGCCAGTAGTATGTTCCTCGGTTGGGGACAGGGAAATCAGCCCCAGCATTTT. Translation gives CASSMFLGWGQGNQPQHF.